This T cell receptor (beta chain) was retrieved from a study of T cells in Graves' hyperthyroidism and ophthalmopathy (dated by TCRdb to the late 2010s). Looking at the study overall: Peripheral blood samples were taken at initial diagnosis, before any treatment was given. After blood sampling, hyperthyroidism patients were treated with methimazole at a starting dose of 30 mg daily, and ophthalmopathy patients were treated with high-dose intravenous methylprednisolone. Prospective prediction of ophthalmopathy was tested in an independent validation cohort of 18 to 20 hyperthyroidism patients and 17 patients who later progressed to ophthalmopathy. According to the paper, TCR Vbeta CDR3 sequencing was carried out on about 140 peripheral blood samples, which came from under 50 ophthalmopathy, around 74 hyperthyroidism and about 17 progressor patients. To identify distinguishing TCR V-J signatures, a discovery cohort of around 100 patients was used, comprising some 45 with Graves' ophthalmopathy and 55 to 65 with stable Graves' hyperthyroidism. In addition, the study compared T-cell repertoires in thyroid tissue and in blood from 6 or 7 Graves' hyperthyroidism patients. The 100 or so discovery patients were randomly split 7:3 into training and test sets. Broad study findings and their caveats: No statistical method was used to set the sample size in advance, and investigators knew the group allocation. A model built on a 13 V-J signature distinguished ophthalmopathy from stable hyperthyroidism, reaching around 90% sensitivity and around 81% specificity in cross-validation and 80%/75% in testing. In validation, the model predicted progression to ophthalmopathy a median of approximately 6.6 months before onset, with roughly 71% sensitivity and roughly 79% specificity. Most expanded thyroid clonotypes (frequency above 0.001) were also detected in blood, suggesting blood repertoires may reflect thyroid immune responses.

TCR beta CDR3 regions were amplified from RNA transcripts. The first round of RT-PCR for the TCR CDR3 was performed with the HTBI primer set and the Qiagen OneStep RT-PCR kit. Libraries were constructed in a second round of multiplex PCR, after which size selection and purification were carried out. Libraries were sequenced paired-end with 100 bp reads on an Illumina HiSeq2000. The study's processing was this. Raw data were processed with SOAPnuke, discarding reads with adapters, uncalled bases, mean Phred below 15, or no exact constant-primer or identifier match. High-quality paired reads were merged with COPE v1.2.5, and unique nucleotide sequences were defined as clonotypes. MiTCR v1.1 was used to align the clonotypes against IMGT TRBV, TRBD and TRBJ reference segments. Only V-J combinations with frequency above 0.0001, covering 99.2% of repertoires, were analysed. The TCS score was defined as the ratio of F50 (clonal expansion) to E x V (chaos), calculated using BLOSUM62-based TCRdist between CDR3 peptides within each V-J. Welch's t-statistics and random forest reduced 500 to 650 V-J features to around 14, which were used in a naive Bayes classifier (R e1071). TCRdb's own reprocessing of the public reads used fastp at Q25 and MiXCR and kept productive beta chains. Here each entry gathers all rows of one CDR3 protein and keeps the most common genes and DNA. The V and J calls reflect TCRdb's pipeline rather than the authors' work. The sample table holds fewer than 600,000 distinct CDR3 sequences, of which around 15% were seen once. The ten largest clonotypes hold about 15% of the sample.

This clonotype is medium-sized (0.01 to 0.1%) in terms of sample share. Which antigen it targets is not known. The sample holds no much larger clone one base away, and base qualities are not on file. A patient counted as having stable Graves' hyperthyroidism if no progression to ophthalmopathy occurred over 18 months of follow-up. Hyperthyroidism patients were newly diagnosed, had a disease duration of under 2 months, and were aged 18 to 65 years. Patients with uncontrolled infections, other autoimmune diseases, pregnancy or lactation were excluded. Diagnoses relied on clinical symptoms, serum thyroxine and TRAb, thyroid ultrasound and orbital computed tomography. PBMCs were separated from 10 ml of fresh peripheral blood using Ficoll-Paque density gradient centrifugation. Trizol reagent was used to extract total RNA, and RNA quality was then checked on an Agilent 2100 Bioanalyzer. The CDR3 spans 15 residues, from the cysteine through the phenylalanine. Only CDR3 DNA remains: 45 bases, in frame from the first base. Relative to germline, V is missing 7 bases and J is missing 6 bases, with 13 bases of the junction outside any gene match. CDR1 and CDR2 are read off the germline V gene as SNHLY and FYNNEI.

The sample consisted of blood. This receptor was taken from a woman aged 40 to 49 with Graves' hyperthyroidism. This receptor chain uses TRBV2 and TRBJ2-7, with TRBD1 matching 9 junction bases. The DNA sequence is TGTGCCAGCAACCGGCCGGGACAGGGCGCCCCCGAGCAGTACTTC. Its protein is CASNRPGQGAPEQYF. The variable domain in full, with residues beyond the CDR3 obtained from the reference TRBV2 and TRBJ2-7 genes, is EPEVTQTPSHQVTQMGQEVILRCVPISNHLYFYWYRQILGQKVEFLVSFYNNEISEKSEIFDDQFSVERPDGSNFTLKIRSTKLEDSAMYFCASNRPGQGAPEQYFGPGTRLTVT.